The source of this T cell receptor (beta chain) is a study of spatial heterogeneity in lung cancer. On the study more broadly: More beta-chain than alpha-chain sequences were consistently detected.

This clonotype occurred many times. Its antigen is undetermined. Findings and limits, study-wide: At tumor resection, ubiquitous expanded TCRs were detected in blood more often than later.

TCRdb itself ran the 5' RACE reads through MiXCR, one entry per CDR3 protein. The sample has 11,000 to 15,000 distinct CDR3 sequences; 10% are singletons. Time point defined: sample taken at primary tumor resection. Unsorted samples of tumor, nontumor lung or frozen PBMC had their whole RNA sequenced. This CDR3 is built from 17 residues. CDR1 and CDR2 from the germline V gene are MNHEY and SVGEGT. J was trimmed by 4 bases and V by 2 bases; bases with no gene match: 11. The chain carries TRBV6-2 or TRBV6-3 and TRBJ2-7; 10 positions match TRBD2. This receptor was identified in a male donor with early-stage non-small cell lung cancer. Material: PBMCs, obtained at surgery. In nucleotides, the CDR3 is TGTGCCAGCAGTTACCCGGCCTGGGCTAGCGGGAGTTACGAGCAGTACTTC. Its translation is CASSYPAWASGSYEQYF.